The 20 T cell receptor beta chains in this list originate from one sample, sequenced in a study of shared clonotypes between healthy human individuals. The protocol was immunoSEQ multiplex PCR, while the TCRdb copy is restricted to in-frame clones and leaves out a portion. The sample includes more than 2 million clones, 85% to 95% of them seen just once. Sequencing was performed on naive CD4+ T cells sorted from blood. Specified subset: CD45RA+ positively selected. The receptor set was obtained from a man younger than 35 in good health.

Regarding this clone: This likely comes from a read error, as the CDR3 has no conserved phenylalanine or tryptophan at its end. The limits of the CDR3 on the DNA are not certain, so only TCRdb's listed CDR3 is given. The chain is built from TRBV5-1 and TRBJ2-3; TRBD1 is the table's D call, not checked against the DNA. The CDR3 is 11 residues long, counting both termini. CDR1 is SGHRS and CDR2 is YFSETQ in the germline V gene. CDR3 residues: CASSPGQVTES.

This clone appeared a single time. The V call is TRBV11-2, the J call TRBJ2-5; possible D gene TRBD1, 5 bases. The CDR3 is 15 residues long. The V end lost 2 bases, the J end lost 2 bases, and 12 bases lay between the germline ends. CDR1 and CDR2 from the germline V gene are SGHAT and FQNNGV. The CDR3 region is CASSLLGRKQETQYF. The CDR3 coding sequence is TGTGCCAGCAGCTTATTGGGGCGAAAACAAGAGACCCAGTACTTC. Complete variable domain (other parts from reference TRBV11-2 and TRBJ2-5): EAGVAQSPRYKIIEKRQSVAFWCNPISGHATLYWYQQILGQGPKLLIQFQNNGVVDDSQLPKDRFSAERLKGVDSTLKIQPAKLEDSAVYLCASSLLGRKQETQYFGPGTRLLVL.

The chain employs TRBV6-5 and TRBJ1-2, with D perhaps TRBD1 (6 bases). The germline V gene encodes CDR1 MNHEY and CDR2 SVGAGI. The CDR3 consists of 14 residues. V gave up 6 bases and J gave up 5 bases, with 16 bases separating them. CDR3 region: CASSSGPGTYGYTF. CDR3 DNA: TGTGCCAGCAGCTCCGGACCAGGGACATATGGCTACACCTTC.

The rearrangement uses TRBV7-8 and TRBJ1-2; D unresolved. CDR3 length equals 15 residues. The germline V gene encodes CDR1 SGHVS and CDR2 FQNEAQ. V gave up 5 bases and J gave up 8 bases, with 21 bases separating them. The CDR3 loop reads CASSRDTIGKRGYTF. Here the CDR3 DNA reads TGTGCCAGCAGCCGTGACACGATAGGAAAGAGGGGCTACACCTTC. The full variable domain, rest sourced from reference TRBV7-8 and TRBJ1-2, is GAGVSQSPRYKVAKRGQDVALRCDPISGHVSLFWYQQALGQGPEFLTYFQNEAQLDKSGLPSDRFFAERPEGSVSTLKIQRTQQEDSAVYLCASSRDTIGKRGYTFGSGTRLTVV.

This clone was picked up one time. This chain links TRBV5-4 with TRBJ1-1, with D possibly TRBD1 on 5 matching bases. The germline CDR1 and CDR2 sequences are SGHNT and YYREEE (reference sequence). The CDR3 has 12 amino acids. Trimming left V 6 bases short and J 11 bases short, with 17 bases between. As DNA, the CDR3 is TGTGCCAGCAACCCCGAGCGGGGGGAGGCTTTCTTT. Amino acid sequence: CASNPERGEAFF.

The chain uses TRBV9 and TRBJ1-3; D is unresolved. The CDR3 has 14 residues. V lost 3 bases and J lost 4, with 11 bases in between. CDR1 is SGDLS, CDR2 YYNGEE, per germline. The CDR3 sequence is CASSGQVPGNTIYF. CDR3 DNA: TGTGCCAGCAGCGGTCAAGTACCAGGAAACACCATATATTTT.

A word on this clone: This specimen includes other DNA sequences encoding the same CDR3. The J gene is TRBJ2-7, the V gene TRBV5-1; D is uncertain. Germline CDR1 and CDR2: SGHRS and YFSETQ. The CDR3 has 14 residues. The CDR3 spells CASSSTGPTYEQYF. CDR3 DNA sequence: TGCGCGAGCTCCTCCACCGGGCCGACCTACGAGCAGTACTTC.

The chain uses TRBV30 and TRBJ1-1; TRBD1 is a possible D gene (6 bases). Per the germline V gene, CDR1 is GTSNPN and CDR2 is SVGIG (reference sequence). Trimming removed 7 bases from V and 5 bases from J, with 11 bases in between. The CDR3 has 11 amino acids. The CDR3 region is CALEQGTEAFF. CDR3 nucleotide sequence: TGTGCCTTAGAACAGGGAACTGAAGCTTTCTTT. The entire variable domain, with the rest obtained from reference TRBV30 and TRBJ1-1, is as follows: SQTIHQWPATLVQPVGSPLSLECTVEGTSNPNLYWYRQAAGRGLQLLFYSVGIGQISSEVPQNLSASRPQDRQFILSSKKLLLSDSGFYLCALEQGTEAFFGQGTRLTVV.

The V gene is TRBV7-9, the J gene TRBJ2-1; 14 positions match TRBD2. CDR1 and CDR2 from the germline V gene are SEHNR and FQNEAQ (reference sequence). V lost 5 bases and J lost 7; bases outside the gene matches: 4. The CDR3 runs to 15 residues. This CDR3 is CASSMTSGGANEQFF. The CDR3 DNA is TGTGCCAGCAGCATGACTAGCGGGGGGGCGAATGAGCAGTTCTTC.

The rearrangement links TRBV21-1 to TRBJ2-1; TRBD2, the table's D call, lacks a check against the DNA. TRBV21-1 is deemed a pseudogene. This CDR3 spans 16 amino acids. The CDR3 is CASTHRVAEFQAEQFF. CDR3 nucleotides: TGTGCCAGCACTCATCGGGTAGCGGAATTCCAGGCTGAGCAGTTCTTC.

The genes are TRBV19 and TRBJ1-2; D is undetermined. Germline CDR1 is LNHDA and CDR2 is SQIVND (reference sequence). This CDR3 comprises 15 residues. Trimming cost V 1 base and J 5 bases, with 14 bases left between them. CDR3 in amino acids: CASSIATSRGYGYTF. The DNA of the CDR3 is TGTGCCAGTAGTATAGCAACATCTCGGGGTTATGGCTACACCTTC. The full variable domain, rest sourced from reference TRBV19 and TRBJ1-2, is DGGITQSPKYLFRKEGQNVTLSCEQNLNHDAMYWYRQDPGQGLRLIYYSQIVNDFQKGDIAEGYSVSREKKESFPLTVTSAQKNPTAFYLCASSIATSRGYGYTFGSGTRLTVV.

About this clone: Other DNA variants within this sample encode the same CDR3. V usage is TRBV5-4 and J usage is TRBJ1-2, with 7 positions matching TRBD1. The V and J ends lost 5 bases and 1 base, in that order; junction bases with no gene match: 8. This CDR3 region has 15 residues. The germline V gene encodes CDR1 SGHNT and CDR2 YYREEE (reference sequence). The CDR3 nucleotides read TGTGCCAGCAGTATCGGGACAGTCCTTAACTATGGCTACACCTTC. It codes for CASSIGTVLNYGYTF.

With regard to this clone: The same CDR3 arises from other DNA sequences in this sample as well. V gene TRBV5-4 combines with J gene TRBJ1-3; D gene unclear. This CDR3 has 15 amino acids. CDR1 and CDR2 (germline): SGHNT, YYREEE (reference sequence). V was clipped by 0 bases and J by 0 bases, with 7 bases between them. Here the CDR3 reads CASSLDSYSGNTIYF. The CDR3 DNA is TGTGCCAGCAGCTTGGACAGCTACTCTGGAAACACCATATATTTT.

With regard to this clone: The same CDR3 also results from other DNA sequences found in this sample. V usage is TRBV2 and J usage is TRBJ2-7; D unclear. V gave up 3 bases and J gave up 2 bases, with 5 bases separating them. This CDR3 region has 12 residues. Per germline, CDR1 SNHLY and CDR2 FYNNEI. As DNA, the CDR3 is TGTGCCAGCAGTGACCGTACCTACGAGCAGTACTTC. Translated, it gives CASSDRTYEQYF.

Worth noting for this clone: Other DNA variants within this sample encode the same CDR3. In DNA form, the CDR3 reads TGTGCCAGCAGTAGGGGGGAGAACACTGAAGCTTTCTTT. This codes for CASSRGENTEAFF. This rearrangement joins TRBV6-5 to TRBJ1-1; possibly TRBD1 for D (6 bases). The germline V and J ends were trimmed by 5 bases and 1 base, with 8 bases remaining between them. CDR3 size: 13 residues. Germline values: CDR1 MNHEY, CDR2 SVGAGI.

The CDR3 nucleotides read TGTGCCAGCAGCTCGACAGGGATTGACACTGAAGCTTTCTTT. This gives the protein CASSSTGIDTEAFF. The chain is built from TRBV5-4 and TRBJ1-1; 7 nucleotides agree with TRBD1. Unmatched junction bases numbered 5, after V lost 3 bases and J lost 3 bases. Germline CDR1 SGHNT, CDR2 YYREEE (reference sequence). This CDR3 comprises 14 residues.

The rearrangement links TRBV6-1 to TRBJ1-1; D gene ambiguous. V lost 7 bases, J lost 4 bases, and 19 bases lay in between. CDR1 is MNHNS and CDR2 is SASEGT in the germline V gene. The CDR3 length is 15 residues. As DNA, the CDR3 is TGTGCCAGCAATCAAAGGGTTGACGGGCTCACTGAAGCTTTCTTT. It specifies CASNQRVDGLTEAFF.

The chain has TRBV2 and TRBJ2-7; the match to TRBD1 covers 9 bases. The CDR3 covers 14 residues. Germline loops: CDR1 SNHLY, CDR2 FYNNEI. Trimming cost V 6 bases and J 7 bases; bases outside gene matches: 10. The CDR3, as DNA: TGTGCCAGCAGACGACAGGGGGATCAGGGGGAGCAGTACTTC. It codes for CASRRQGDQGEQYF.

The rearrangement links TRBV10-2 to TRBJ2-3; 9 bases match TRBD2. The germline CDR1 and CDR2 sequences are WSHSY and SAAADI. This CDR3 is 14 amino acids long. After removal of 9 bases from V and 5 bases from J, the junction contained 9 bases not matched to a gene. The CDR3 protein is CASGAGGYRDTQYF. CDR3 bases: TGCGCCAGTGGAGCGGGAGGATATAGAGATACGCAGTATTTT.

V usage is TRBV19 and J usage is TRBJ2-2, with TRBD1 matching 7 bases. The CDR3 extends over 14 amino acids. Trimming at V came to 2 bases and at J to 7 bases, leaving 4 bases not matched to a gene. Germline loops: CDR1 LNHDA, CDR2 SQIVND (reference sequence). The CDR3 loop is CASSIRTGHGELFF. The CDR3 bases are TGTGCCAGTAGTATAAGGACAGGCCACGGGGAGCTGTTTTTT. Full variable domain (missing parts from reference TRBV19 and TRBJ2-2): DGGITQSPKYLFRKEGQNVTLSCEQNLNHDAMYWYRQDPGQGLRLIYYSQIVNDFQKGDIAEGYSVSREKKESFPLTVTSAQKNPTAFYLCASSIRTGHGELFFGEGSRLTVL.